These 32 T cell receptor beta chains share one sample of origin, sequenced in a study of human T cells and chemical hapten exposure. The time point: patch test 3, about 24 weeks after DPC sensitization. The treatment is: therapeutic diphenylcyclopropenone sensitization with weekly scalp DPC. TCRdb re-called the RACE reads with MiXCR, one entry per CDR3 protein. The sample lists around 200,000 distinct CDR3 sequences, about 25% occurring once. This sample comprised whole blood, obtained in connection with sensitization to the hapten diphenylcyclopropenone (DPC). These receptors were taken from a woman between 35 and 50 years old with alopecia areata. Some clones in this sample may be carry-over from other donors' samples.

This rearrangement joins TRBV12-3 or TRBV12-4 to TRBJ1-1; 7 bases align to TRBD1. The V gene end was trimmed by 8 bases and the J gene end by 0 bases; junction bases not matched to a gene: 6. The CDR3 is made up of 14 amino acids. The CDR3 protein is CASETGPMNTEAFF. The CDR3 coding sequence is TGTGCCAGCGAGACAGGGCCCATGAACACTGAAGCTTTCTTT.

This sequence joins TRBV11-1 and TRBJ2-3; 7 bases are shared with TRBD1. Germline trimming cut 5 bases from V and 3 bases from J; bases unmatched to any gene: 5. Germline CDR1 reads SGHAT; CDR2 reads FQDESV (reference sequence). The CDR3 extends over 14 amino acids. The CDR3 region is CASSDKQGTDTQYF. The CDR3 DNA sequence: TGTGCCAGCAGCGATAAACAGGGGACAGATACGCAGTATTTT.

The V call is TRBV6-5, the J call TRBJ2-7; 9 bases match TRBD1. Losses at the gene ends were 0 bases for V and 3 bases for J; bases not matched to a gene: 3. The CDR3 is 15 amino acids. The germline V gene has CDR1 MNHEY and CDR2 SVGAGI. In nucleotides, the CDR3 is TGTGCCAGCAGTTACTCGCCGGGACAGGGCTACGAGCAGTACTTC. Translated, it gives CASSYSPGQGYEQYF.

The CDR3 DNA reads TGCAGCGTTCAAGGGGACGGGGAGACCCAGTACTTC. This codes for CSVQGDGETQYF. The chain combines TRBV29-1 with TRBJ2-5; D possibly matches TRBD1 or TRBD2 (5 bases each). From germline, CDR1 is SQVTM and CDR2 ANQGSEA. The CDR3 covers 12 residues. V dropped 5 bases and J dropped 5 bases, with 12 bases sitting between them.

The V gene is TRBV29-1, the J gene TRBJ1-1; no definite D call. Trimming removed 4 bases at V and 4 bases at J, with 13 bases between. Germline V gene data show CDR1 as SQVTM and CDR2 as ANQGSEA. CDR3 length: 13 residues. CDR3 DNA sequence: TGCAGCGTTGGAGGGTCTGGGTTCACTGAAGCTTTCTTT. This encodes CSVGGSGFTEAFF.

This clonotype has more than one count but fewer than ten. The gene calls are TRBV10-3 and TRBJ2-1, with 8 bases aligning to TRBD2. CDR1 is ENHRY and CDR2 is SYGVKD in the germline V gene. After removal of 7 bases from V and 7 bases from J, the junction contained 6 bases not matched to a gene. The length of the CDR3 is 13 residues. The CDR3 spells CAITSGRGNEQFF. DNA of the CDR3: TGTGCCATCACGAGCGGGAGAGGTAATGAGCAGTTCTTC.

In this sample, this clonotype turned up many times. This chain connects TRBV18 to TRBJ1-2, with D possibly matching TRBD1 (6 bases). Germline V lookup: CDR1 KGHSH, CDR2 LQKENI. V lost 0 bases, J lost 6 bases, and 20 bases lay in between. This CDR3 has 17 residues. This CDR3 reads CASSPPGPGQGNDGYTF. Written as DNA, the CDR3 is TGTGCCAGCTCACCACCAGGCCCCGGCCAGGGGAATGATGGCTACACCTTC.

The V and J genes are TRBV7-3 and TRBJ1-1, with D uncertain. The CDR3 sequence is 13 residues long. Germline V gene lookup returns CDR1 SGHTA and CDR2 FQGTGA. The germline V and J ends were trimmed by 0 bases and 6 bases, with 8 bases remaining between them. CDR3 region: CASSLTTGSEAFF. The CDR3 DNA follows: TGTGCCAGCAGCTTAACAACTGGGTCTGAAGCTTTCTTT.

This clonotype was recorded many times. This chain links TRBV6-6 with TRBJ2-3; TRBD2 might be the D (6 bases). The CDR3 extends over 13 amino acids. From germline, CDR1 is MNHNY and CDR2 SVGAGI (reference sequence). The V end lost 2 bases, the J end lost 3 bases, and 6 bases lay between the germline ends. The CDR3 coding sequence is TGTGCCAGCAGTTACGCGGGGACAGATACGCAGTATTTT. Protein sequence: CASSYAGTDTQYF.

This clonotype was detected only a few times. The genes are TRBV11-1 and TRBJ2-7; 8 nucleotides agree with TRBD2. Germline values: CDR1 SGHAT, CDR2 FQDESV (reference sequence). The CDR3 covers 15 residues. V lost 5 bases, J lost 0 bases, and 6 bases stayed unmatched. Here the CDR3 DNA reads TGTGCCAGCAGCGCACTAGCGGCGCTCTCCTACGAGCAGTACTTC. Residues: CASSALAALSYEQYF.

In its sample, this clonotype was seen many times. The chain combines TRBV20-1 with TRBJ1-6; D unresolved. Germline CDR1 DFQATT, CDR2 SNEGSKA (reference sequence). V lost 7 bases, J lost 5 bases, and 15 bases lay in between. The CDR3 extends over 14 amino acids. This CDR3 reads CSGAIIDNNSPLHF. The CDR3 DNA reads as TGCAGTGGTGCGATAATCGATAATAATTCACCCCTCCACTTT.

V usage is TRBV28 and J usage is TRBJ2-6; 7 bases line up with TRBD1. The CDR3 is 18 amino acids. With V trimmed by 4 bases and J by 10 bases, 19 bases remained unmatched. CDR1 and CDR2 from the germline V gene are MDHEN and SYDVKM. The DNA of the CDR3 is TGTGCCAGCAGTTCACCCCGACGACAGGGACACTTGGAGAACGTCCTGACTTTC. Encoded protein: CASSSPRRQGHLENVLTF.

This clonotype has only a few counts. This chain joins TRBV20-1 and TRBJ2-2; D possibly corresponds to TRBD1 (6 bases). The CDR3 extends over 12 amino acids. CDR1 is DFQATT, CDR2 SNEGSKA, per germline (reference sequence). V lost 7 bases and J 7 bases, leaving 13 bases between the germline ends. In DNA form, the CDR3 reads TGCAGTGTTACAGGGCTGGGCGGGGAGCTGTTTTTT. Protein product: CSVTGLGGELFF.

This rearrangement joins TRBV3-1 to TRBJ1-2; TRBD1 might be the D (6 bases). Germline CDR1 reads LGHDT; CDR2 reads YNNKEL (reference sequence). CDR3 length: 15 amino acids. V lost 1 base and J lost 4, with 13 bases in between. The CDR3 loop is CASSQGTALLYGYTF. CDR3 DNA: TGTGCCAGCAGCCAAGGGACAGCTCTACTCTATGGCTACACCTTC.

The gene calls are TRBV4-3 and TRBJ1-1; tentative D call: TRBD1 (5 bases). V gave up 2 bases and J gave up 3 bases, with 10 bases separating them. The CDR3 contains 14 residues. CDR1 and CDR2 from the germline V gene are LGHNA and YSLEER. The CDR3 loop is CASSQTLGDTEAFF. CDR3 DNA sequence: TGCGCCAGCAGCCAAACGCTAGGGGACACTGAAGCTTTCTTT.

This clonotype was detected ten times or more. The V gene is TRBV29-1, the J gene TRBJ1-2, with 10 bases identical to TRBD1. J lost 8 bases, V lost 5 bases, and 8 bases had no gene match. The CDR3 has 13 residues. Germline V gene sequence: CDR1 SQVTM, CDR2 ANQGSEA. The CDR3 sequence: CSVPKGQGSGYTF. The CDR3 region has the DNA TGCAGCGTTCCCAAGGGACAGGGGTCGGGCTACACCTTC.

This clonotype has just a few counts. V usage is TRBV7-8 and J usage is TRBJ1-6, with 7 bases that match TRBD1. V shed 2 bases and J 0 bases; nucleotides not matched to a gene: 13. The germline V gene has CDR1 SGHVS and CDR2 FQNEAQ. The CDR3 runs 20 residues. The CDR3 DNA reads TGTGCCAGCAGCTTATGGATGACAGGGAAACCCTTCTCCTATAATTCACCCCTCCACTTT. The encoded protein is CASSLWMTGKPFSYNSPLHF.

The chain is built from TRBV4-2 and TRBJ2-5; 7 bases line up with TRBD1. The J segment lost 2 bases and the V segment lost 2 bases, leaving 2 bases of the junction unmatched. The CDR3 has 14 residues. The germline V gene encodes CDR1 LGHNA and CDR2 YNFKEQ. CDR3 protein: CASSQLGQQETQYF. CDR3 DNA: TGTGCCAGCAGCCAACTGGGACAGCAAGAGACCCAGTACTTC.

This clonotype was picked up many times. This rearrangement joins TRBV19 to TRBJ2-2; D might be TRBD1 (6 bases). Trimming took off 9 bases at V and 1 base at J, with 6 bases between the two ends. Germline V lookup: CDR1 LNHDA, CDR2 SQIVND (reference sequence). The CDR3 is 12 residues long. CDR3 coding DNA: TGTGCCAGGGGACAGAACACCGGGGAGCTGTTTTTT. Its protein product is CARGQNTGELFF.

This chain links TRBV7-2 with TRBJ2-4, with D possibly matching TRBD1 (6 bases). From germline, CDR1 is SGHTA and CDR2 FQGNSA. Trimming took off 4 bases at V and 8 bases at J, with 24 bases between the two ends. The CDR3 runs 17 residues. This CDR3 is CASSYPNPQGHLDIQYF. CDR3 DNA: TGTGCCAGCAGCTATCCTAACCCACAGGGCCATCTAGACATTCAGTACTTC.

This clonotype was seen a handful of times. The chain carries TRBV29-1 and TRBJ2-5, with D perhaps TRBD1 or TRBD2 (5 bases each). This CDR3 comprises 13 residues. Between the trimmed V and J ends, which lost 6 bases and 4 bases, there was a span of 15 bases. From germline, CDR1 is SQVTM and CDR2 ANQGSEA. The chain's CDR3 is CSVEGQRAETQYF. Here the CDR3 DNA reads TGCAGCGTCGAGGGGCAGAGGGCAGAGACCCAGTACTTC.

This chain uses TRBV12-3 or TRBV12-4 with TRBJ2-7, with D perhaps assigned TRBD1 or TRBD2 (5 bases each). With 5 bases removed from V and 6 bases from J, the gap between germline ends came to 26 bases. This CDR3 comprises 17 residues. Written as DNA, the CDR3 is TGTGCCAGCAGTGACCGGGACGCTACAGGAAGATTTGGCGAGCAGTACTTC. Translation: CASSDRDATGRFGEQYF.

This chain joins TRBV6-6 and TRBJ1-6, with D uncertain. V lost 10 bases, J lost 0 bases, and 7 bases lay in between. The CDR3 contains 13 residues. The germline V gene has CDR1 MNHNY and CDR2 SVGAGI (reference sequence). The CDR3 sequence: CAIASSYNSPLHF. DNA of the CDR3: TGTGCCATTGCGAGCTCCTATAATTCACCCCTCCACTTT.

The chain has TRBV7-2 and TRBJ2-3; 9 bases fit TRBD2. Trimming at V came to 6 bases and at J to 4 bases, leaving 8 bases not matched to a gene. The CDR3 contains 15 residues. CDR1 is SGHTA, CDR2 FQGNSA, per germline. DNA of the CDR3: TGTGCCAGCAGGCCGGGACTAGCCGTACCAGATACGCAGTATTTT. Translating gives CASRPGLAVPDTQYF.

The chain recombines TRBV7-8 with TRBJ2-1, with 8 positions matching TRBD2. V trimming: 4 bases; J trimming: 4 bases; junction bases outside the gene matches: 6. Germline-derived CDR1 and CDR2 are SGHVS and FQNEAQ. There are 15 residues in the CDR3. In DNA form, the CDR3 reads TGTGCCAGCAGCTATAGCGGGGCCCATTACAATGAGCAGTTCTTC. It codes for CASSYSGAHYNEQFF.

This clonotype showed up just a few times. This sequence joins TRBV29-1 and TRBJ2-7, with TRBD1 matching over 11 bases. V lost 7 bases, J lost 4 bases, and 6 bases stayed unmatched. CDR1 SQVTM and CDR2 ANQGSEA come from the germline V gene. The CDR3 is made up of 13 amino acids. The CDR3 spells CSARTGGKYEQYF. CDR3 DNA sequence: TGCAGCGCTCGGACAGGGGGCAAGTACGAGCAGTACTTC.

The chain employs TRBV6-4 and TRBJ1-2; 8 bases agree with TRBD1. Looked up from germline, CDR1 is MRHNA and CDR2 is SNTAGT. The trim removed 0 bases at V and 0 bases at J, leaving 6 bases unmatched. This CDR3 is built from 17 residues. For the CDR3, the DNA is TGTGCCAGCAGTGACTCAAGGACAGGGAGGGCTAACTATGGCTACACCTTC. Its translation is CASSDSRTGRANYGYTF.

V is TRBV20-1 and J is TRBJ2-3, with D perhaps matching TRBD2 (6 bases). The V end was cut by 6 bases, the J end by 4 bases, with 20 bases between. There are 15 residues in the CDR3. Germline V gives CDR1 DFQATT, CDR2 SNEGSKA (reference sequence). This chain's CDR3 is CSAPVGSGSADTQYF. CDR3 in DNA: TGCAGTGCCCCGGTCGGGAGCGGCAGCGCAGATACGCAGTATTTT.

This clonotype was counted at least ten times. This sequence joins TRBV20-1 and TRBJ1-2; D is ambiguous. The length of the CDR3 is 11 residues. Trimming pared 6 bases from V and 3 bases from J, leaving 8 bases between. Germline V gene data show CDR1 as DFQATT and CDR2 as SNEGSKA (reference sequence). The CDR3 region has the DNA TGCAGTGCCATTCAATACTATGGCTACACCTTC. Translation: CSAIQYYGYTF.

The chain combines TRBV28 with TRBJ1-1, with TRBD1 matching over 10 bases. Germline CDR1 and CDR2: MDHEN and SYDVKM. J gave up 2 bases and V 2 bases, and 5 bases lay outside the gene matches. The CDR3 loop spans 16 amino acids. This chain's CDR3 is CASSLEGTGENTEAFF. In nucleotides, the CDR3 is TGTGCCAGCAGTTTAGAAGGGACAGGGGAAAACACTGAAGCTTTCTTT.

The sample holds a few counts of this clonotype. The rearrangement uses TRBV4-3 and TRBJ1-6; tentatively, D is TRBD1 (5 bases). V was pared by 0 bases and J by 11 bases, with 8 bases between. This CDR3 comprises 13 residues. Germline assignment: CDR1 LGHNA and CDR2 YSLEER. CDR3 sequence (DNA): TGCGCCAGCAGCCAAGAGACAGAAGCACCCCTCCACTTT. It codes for CASSQETEAPLHF.

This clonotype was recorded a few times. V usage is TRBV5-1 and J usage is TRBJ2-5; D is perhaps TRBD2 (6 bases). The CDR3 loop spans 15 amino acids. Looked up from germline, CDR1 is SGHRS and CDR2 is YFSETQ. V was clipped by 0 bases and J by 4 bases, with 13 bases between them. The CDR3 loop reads CASSLVSGDGETQYF. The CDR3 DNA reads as TGCGCCAGCAGCTTGGTATCGGGAGACGGAGAGACCCAGTACTTC.